This TCR beta chain originates from a study of identical twins. This clonotype has at least ten counts. TCRdb processed the 5' RACE reads anew with MiXCR; each CDR3 protein has one entry. The table shows around 160,000 distinct CDR3 sequences, with roughly 3.5% occurring only once. The CDR3 is 14 amino acids. V was trimmed by 6 bases and J by 2 bases, leaving 13 bases between them. Germline V lookup: CDR1 SGHRS, CDR2 YFSETQ. The rearrangement uses TRBV5-1 and TRBJ2-3, with D perhaps TRBD1 (6 bases). The sequenced sample was memory T cells sorted from blood. This TCR derives from a man aged 18 to 35 in good health. The CDR3 reads CASKQGSLTDTQYF. The CDR3 region has the DNA TGCGCCAGCAAGCAGGGGTCACTCACAGATACGCAGTATTTT.